This TCR beta chain was recovered during a study of cytomegalovirus exposure and HLA in healthy donors. Whole-study findings and limits: Within an earlier analysis, most TCR beta V segments proved productive either about 90% or about 30% of the time.

In the case of this clone: The antigen remains undetermined.

Despite likely unrecorded immune exposures, the donors were nominally healthy at the time of sampling. The germline V gene has CDR1 MGHRA and CDR2 YSYEKL. Trimming took 1 base from V and 7 from J, leaving 10 bases between them. This CDR3 has 13 residues. With 60 Vbeta and 13 Jbeta primers, the PCR was carried out. Clones were read by immunoSEQ multiplex PCR, and TCRdb kept only the in-frame ones, dropping some. Found here are roughly 120,000 clones, approximately 70% of them singletons; the top ten hold roughly 9%. The receptor was isolated from a man in his thirties or forties in good health and CMV-seropositive. The rearrangement joins TRBV4-1 to TRBJ1-2; D not certain. The sequencing sample was made of PBMCs. CDR3 coding DNA: TGCGCCAGCAGCCAAGTTACGGGGTTTGGCTACACCTTC. Translated: CASSQVTGFGYTF.